This T cell receptor beta chain was recorded in a study of long-term antiretroviral therapy in people with HIV. Study-level points and caveats: Even long-term ART left TRB diversity below transplant donor controls, despite gains. Every time point showed a repertoire led by clones expanded before ART.

Concerning this clone itself: Its antigen is unknown.

immunoSEQ v3.0 was run at survey level. The repertoire was sequenced with immunoSEQ multiplex PCR; TCRdb's copy has only in-frame clones and lacks some. Of tens of thousands of clones in the sample, roughly nine tenths were seen once. After removal of 4 bases from V and 4 bases from J, the junction contained 9 bases not matched to a gene. Germline CDR1 reads SEHNR; CDR2 reads FQNEAQ (reference sequence). CDR3 length: 15 residues. The receptor comes from a young man with HIV. The chain uses TRBV7-9 and TRBJ1-1, with 7 bases identical to TRBD1. The sequences come from unsorted PBMCs, collected 3.1 years after starting antiretroviral therapy. This CDR3 is CASSYPLGTATEAFF. Written as DNA, the CDR3 is TGTGCCAGCAGCTATCCTCTCGGGACAGCCACTGAAGCTTTCTTT.